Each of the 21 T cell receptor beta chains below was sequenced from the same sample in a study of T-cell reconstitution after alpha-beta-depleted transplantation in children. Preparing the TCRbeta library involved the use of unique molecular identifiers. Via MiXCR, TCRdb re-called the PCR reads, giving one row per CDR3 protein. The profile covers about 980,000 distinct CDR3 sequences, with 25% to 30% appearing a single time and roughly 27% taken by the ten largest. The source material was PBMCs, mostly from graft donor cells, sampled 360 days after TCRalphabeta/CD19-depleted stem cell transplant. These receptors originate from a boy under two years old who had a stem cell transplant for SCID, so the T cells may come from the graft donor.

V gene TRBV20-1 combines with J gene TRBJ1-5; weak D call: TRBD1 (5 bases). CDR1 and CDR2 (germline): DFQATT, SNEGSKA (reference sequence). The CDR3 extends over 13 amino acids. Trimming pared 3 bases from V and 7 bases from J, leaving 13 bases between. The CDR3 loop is CSARRGWAQPQHF. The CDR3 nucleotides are TGCAGTGCTAGGAGGGGTTGGGCCCAGCCCCAGCATTTT.

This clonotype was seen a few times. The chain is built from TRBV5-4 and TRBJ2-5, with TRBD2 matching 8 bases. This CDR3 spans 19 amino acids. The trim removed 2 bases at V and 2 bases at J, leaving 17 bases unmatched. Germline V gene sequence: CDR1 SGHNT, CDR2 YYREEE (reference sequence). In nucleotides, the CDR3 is TGTGCCAGCAGCTTATTCCCCGGTCGGGCTAGCGGGCGTCAAGAGACCCAGTACTTC. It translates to CASSLFPGRASGRQETQYF.

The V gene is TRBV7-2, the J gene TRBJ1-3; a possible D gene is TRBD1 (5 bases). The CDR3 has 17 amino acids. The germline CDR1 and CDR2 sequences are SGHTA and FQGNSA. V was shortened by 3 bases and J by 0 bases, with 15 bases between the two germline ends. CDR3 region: CASSFPGPTTSGNTIYF. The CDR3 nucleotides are TGTGCCAGCAGCTTCCCGGGACCTACGACCTCTGGAAACACCATATATTTT.

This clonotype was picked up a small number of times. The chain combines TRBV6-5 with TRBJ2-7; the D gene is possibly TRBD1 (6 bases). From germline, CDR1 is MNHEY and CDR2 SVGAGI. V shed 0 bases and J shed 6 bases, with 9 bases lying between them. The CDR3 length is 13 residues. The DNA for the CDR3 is TGTGCCAGCAGTTACTCCTTCAGGGGCGAGCAGTACTTC. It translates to CASSYSFRGEQYF.

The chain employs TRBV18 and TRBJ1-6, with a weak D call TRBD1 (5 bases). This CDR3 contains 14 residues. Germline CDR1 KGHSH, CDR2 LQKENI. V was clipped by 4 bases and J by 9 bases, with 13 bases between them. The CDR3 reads CASSLGQGSSPLHF. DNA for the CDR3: TGTGCCAGCTCACTGGGCCAGGGTAGTTCACCCCTCCACTTT. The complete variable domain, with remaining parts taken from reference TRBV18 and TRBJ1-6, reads NAGVMQNPRHLVRRRGQEARLRCSPMKGHSHVYWYRQLPEEGLKFMVYLQKENIIDESGMPKERFSAEFPKEGPSILRIQQVVRGDSAAYFCASSLGQGSSPLHFGNGTRLTVT.

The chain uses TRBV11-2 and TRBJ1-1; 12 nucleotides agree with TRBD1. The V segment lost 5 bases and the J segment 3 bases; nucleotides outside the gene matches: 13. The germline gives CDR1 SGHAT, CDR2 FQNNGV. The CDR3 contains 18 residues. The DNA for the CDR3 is TGTGCCAGCAGCCCCTCCTCCGGGACAGGGGGCGGTTACACTGAAGCTTTCTTT. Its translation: CASSPSSGTGGGYTEAFF. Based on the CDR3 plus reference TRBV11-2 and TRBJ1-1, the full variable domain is EAGVAQSPRYKIIEKRQSVAFWCNPISGHATLYWYQQILGQGPKLLIQFQNNGVVDDSQLPKDRFSAERLKGVDSTLKIQPAKLEDSAVYLCASSPSSGTGGGYTEAFFGQGTRLTVV.

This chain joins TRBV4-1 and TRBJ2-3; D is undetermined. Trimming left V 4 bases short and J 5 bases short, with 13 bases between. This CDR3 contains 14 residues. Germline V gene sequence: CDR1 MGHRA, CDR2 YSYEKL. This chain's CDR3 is CASSRYLDVDTQYF. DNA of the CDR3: TGCGCCAGCAGCCGCTACTTAGACGTAGATACGCAGTATTTT.

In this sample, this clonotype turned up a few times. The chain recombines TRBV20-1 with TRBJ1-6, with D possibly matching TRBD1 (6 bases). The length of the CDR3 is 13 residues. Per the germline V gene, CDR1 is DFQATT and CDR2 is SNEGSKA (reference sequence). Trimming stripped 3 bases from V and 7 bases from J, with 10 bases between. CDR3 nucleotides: TGCAGTGCTAGCGAGGGGGGGAATTCACCCCTCCACTTT. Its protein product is CSASEGGNSPLHF.

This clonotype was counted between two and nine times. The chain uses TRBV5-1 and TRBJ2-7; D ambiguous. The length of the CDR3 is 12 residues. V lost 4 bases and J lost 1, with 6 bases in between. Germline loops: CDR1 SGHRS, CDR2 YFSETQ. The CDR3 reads CASSQNSYEQYF. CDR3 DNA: TGCGCCAGCAGCCAGAATTCCTACGAGCAGTACTTC.

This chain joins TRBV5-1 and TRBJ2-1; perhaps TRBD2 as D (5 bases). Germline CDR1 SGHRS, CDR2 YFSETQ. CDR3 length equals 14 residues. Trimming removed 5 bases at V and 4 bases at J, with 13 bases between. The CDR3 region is CASRGAGKYNEQFF. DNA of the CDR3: TGCGCCAGCAGGGGTGCGGGTAAATACAATGAGCAGTTCTTC.

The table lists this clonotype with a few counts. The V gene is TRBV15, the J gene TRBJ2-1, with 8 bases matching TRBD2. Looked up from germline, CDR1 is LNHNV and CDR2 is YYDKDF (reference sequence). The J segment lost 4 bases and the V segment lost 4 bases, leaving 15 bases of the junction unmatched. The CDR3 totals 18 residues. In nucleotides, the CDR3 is TGTGCCACCAGCACGCAAGGTATCCTAGCGGGCAAGTACAATGAGCAGTTCTTC. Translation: CATSTQGILAGKYNEQFF.

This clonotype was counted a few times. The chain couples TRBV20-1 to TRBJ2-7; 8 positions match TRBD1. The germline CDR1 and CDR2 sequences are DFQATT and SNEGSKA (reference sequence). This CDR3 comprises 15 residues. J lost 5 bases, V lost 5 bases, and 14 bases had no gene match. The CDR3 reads CSAALTGEVIDEQYF. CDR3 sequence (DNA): TGCAGTGCTGCCTTGACAGGGGAGGTGATCGACGAGCAGTACTTC.

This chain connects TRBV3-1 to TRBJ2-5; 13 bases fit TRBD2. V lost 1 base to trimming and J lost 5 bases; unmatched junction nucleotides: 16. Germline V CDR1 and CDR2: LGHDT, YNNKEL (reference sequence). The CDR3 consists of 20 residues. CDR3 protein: CASSQAWTSGGFRGGETQYF. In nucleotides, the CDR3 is TGTGCCAGCAGCCAAGCCTGGACTAGCGGGGGATTCAGAGGAGGGGAGACCCAGTACTTC.

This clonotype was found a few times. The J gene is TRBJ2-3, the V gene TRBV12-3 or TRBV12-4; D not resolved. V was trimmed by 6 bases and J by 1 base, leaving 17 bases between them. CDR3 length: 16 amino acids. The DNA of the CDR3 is TGTGCCAGCAGCGCTCGACCTAGGGCCCGCACAGATACGCAGTATTTT. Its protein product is CASSARPRARTDTQYF.

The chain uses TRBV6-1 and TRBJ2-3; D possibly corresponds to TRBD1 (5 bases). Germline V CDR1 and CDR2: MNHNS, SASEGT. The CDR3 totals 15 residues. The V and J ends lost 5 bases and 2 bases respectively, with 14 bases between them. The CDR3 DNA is TGTGCCAGCAGTCCCCGGTGGGGCAACACAGATACGCAGTATTTT. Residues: CASSPRWGNTDTQYF.

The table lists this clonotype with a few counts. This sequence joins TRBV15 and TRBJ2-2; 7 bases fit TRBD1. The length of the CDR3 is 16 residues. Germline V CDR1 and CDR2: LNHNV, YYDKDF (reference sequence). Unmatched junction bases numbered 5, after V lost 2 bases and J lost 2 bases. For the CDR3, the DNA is TGTGCCACCAGCAGACGACAGGGAATTAACACCGGGGAGCTGTTTTTT. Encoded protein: CATSRRQGINTGELFF. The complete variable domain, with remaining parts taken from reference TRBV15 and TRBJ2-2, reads DAMVIQNPRYQVTQFGKPVTLSCSQTLNHNVMYWYQQKSSQAPKLLFHYYDKDFNNEADTPDNFQSRRPNTSFCFLDIRSPGLGDTAMYLCATSRRQGINTGELFFGEGSRLTVL.

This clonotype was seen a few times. Here the CDR3 DNA reads TGTGCCAGCCGGGGACAGGGGGCACAGCCCCAGCATTTT. It codes for CASRGQGAQPQHF. The rearrangement links TRBV2 to TRBJ1-5; 12 bases are shared with TRBD1. The germline CDR1 and CDR2 sequences are SNHLY and FYNNEI. CDR3 length equals 13 residues. The junction had 3 bases not matched to a gene; V was cut back by 8 bases and J by 7 bases. Combining the CDR3 with reference TRBV2 and TRBJ1-5 gives the whole variable domain EPEVTQTPSHQVTQMGQEVILRCVPISNHLYFYWYRQILGQKVEFLVSFYNNEISEKSEIFDDQFSVERPDGSNFTLKIRSTKLEDSAMYFCASRGQGAQPQHFGDGTRLSIL.

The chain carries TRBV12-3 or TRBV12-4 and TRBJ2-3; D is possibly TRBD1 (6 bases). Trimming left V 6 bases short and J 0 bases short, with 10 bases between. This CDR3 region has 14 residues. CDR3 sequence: CASRRTASTDTQYF. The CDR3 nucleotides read TGTGCCAGCAGGAGGACAGCTAGCACAGATACGCAGTATTTT.

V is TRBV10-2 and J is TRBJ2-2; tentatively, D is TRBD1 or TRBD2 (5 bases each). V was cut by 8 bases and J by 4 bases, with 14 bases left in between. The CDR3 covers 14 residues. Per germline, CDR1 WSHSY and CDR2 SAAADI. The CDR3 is CASVQVSGTGELFF. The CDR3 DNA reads TGCGCCAGCGTACAGGTCAGCGGCACCGGGGAGCTGTTTTTT.

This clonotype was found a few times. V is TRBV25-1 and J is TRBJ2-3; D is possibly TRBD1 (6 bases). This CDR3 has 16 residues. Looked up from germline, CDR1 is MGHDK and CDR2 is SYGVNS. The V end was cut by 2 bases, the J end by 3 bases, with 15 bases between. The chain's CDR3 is CASSEGKGGRTDTQYF. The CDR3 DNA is TGTGCCAGCAGTGAAGGCAAAGGGGGAAGAACAGATACGCAGTATTTT.

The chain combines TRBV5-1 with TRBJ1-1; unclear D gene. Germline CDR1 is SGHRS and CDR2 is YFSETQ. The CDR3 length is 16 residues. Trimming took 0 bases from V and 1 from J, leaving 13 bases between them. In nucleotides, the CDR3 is TGCGCCAGCAGCTTGGCCGACAACGGGAAGAACACTGAAGCTTTCTTT. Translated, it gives CASSLADNGKNTEAFF.